The rows below give T cell receptor beta chains drawn from one sample of a study of cytomegalovirus exposure and HLA in healthy donors. Profiled with immunoSEQ multiplex PCR; TCRdb holds only in-frame clones, not every one. The repertoire consists of about 190,000 clones, with about three quarters occurring once and the leading ten covering 1.1%. The sequenced material came from PBMCs. The receptors were sampled from a woman aged 40 to 50 in good health and CMV-seronegative. CDR3s include the opening cysteine and the closing phenylalanine or tryptophan. Each record gives: V gene, D gene, clone size, J gene, CDR3 protein, CDR3 DNA. A D gene is named only where the DNA matches it firmly. Only some rows state a clone size, as once, few, many or a class for expanded clones.

>TRBV7-2|TRBD2|-|TRBJ2-1
CASSFKAGGNEQFF
TGTGCCAGCAGCTTTAAAGCGGGGGGCAATGAGCAGTTCTTC
>TRBV11-2|-|-|TRBJ2-1
CASSLGQPRGEQFF
TGTGCCAGCAGCTTAGGGCAACCTCGGGGGGAGCAGTTCTTC
>TRBV5-6|-|-|TRBJ1-3
CASSLSLTGSGNTIYF
TGTGCCAGCAGCTTGTCGCTGACGGGATCTGGAAACACCATATATTTT
>TRBV7-9|-|-|TRBJ1-5
CASSPWGGDQPQHF
TGTGCCAGCAGCCCGTGGGGGGGCGATCAGCCCCAGCATTTT
>TRBV7-9|TRBD2|-|TRBJ2-5
CASSLPSGSTETQYF
TGTGCCAGCAGCTTACCCAGCGGGAGTACTGAGACCCAGTACTTC
>TRBV11-3|TRBD1|few|TRBJ1-2
CASSITGGWIYGYTF
TGTGCCAGCAGCATAACAGGGGGCTGGATCTATGGCTACACCTTC
>TRBV5-1|TRBD2|-|TRBJ2-1
CASSLREDVEQFF
TGCGCCAGCAGCTTGCGGGAGGATGTTGAGCAGTTCTTC
>TRBV15|-|few|TRBJ2-5
CATSRDAGLGETQYF
TGTGCCACCAGCAGAGACGCGGGACTCGGTGAGACCCAGTACTTC
>TRBV5-1|TRBD2|few|TRBJ2-6
CASSEGLAGAGANVLTF
TGCGCCAGCAGCGAGGGACTAGCGGGAGCAGGGGCCAACGTCCTGACTTTC
>TRBV27|TRBD1|-|TRBJ2-7
CASSTGGEQYF
TGTGCCAGCTCCACAGGGGGCGAGCAGTACTTC
>TRBV13|-|-|TRBJ1-5
CASSLQGPNQPQHF
TGTGCCAGCAGCTTACAGGGGCCCAATCAGCCCCAGCATTTT